One sample yielded the 31 T cell receptor beta chains listed below, sequenced in a study of CD8+CD57+ T cells in acquired aplastic anemia. All sequencing subjects had displayed CD8+CD57+ cell expansion on flow cytometry. CDR3 and TCR beta VDJ profiling relied on genomic DNA as the template. TCRdb re-analysed the reads in MiXCR, keeping a single row per CDR3 protein. The sample contains 150,000 or so distinct CDR3 sequences, over 40% of which appear only once. Sequenced input: sorted CD4+, CD8+, or CD8+CD57+ T cells (not recorded which) from PBMCs. These receptors were taken from a human donor with aplastic anemia.

The chain has TRBV2 and TRBJ1-2; 7 bases map to TRBD1. The V and J ends lost 8 bases and 0 bases, in that order; junction bases with no gene match: 6. The germline CDR1 and CDR2 sequences are SNHLY and FYNNEI. The CDR3 has 14 residues. DNA for the CDR3: TGTGCCAGCGGCGGACAGGTGACTAACTATGGCTACACCTTC. It yields the protein CASGGQVTNYGYTF.

A single count supports this clonotype. V is TRBV7-9 and J is TRBJ1-2; D unresolved. The CDR3 covers 13 residues. V was trimmed by 3 bases and J by 4 bases, leaving 9 bases between them. Germline CDR1 reads SEHNR; CDR2 reads FQNEAQ (reference sequence). CDR3 bases: TGTGCCAGCAGCTTCGACGGAGCCTATGGCTACACCTTC. This codes for CASSFDGAYGYTF.

This clonotype is labeled as medium-sized. V usage is TRBV9 and J usage is TRBJ1-6, with 7 bases matching TRBD1. There are 16 residues in the CDR3. Trimming removed 4 bases from V and 7 bases from J; junction bases left unmatched: 11. Germline assignment: CDR1 SGDLS and CDR2 YYNGEE. This chain's CDR3 is CASSTFDRVGNSPLHF. The CDR3 DNA follows: TGTGCCAGCAGCACCTTCGACAGGGTGGGGAATTCACCCCTCCACTTT.

This clonotype was recorded many times. V usage is TRBV3-1 and J usage is TRBJ2-6, with D tentatively TRBD2 (7 bases). This CDR3 is built from 15 residues. Germline values: CDR1 LGHDT, CDR2 YNNKEL (reference sequence). The V end was cut by 8 bases, the J end by 4 bases, with 15 bases between. The CDR3 DNA sequence: TGTGCCAGCCTTGCCGGGGGGCCCGGGGCCAACGTCCTGACTTTC. Translated: CASLAGGPGANVLTF. Supplemented by reference TRBV3-1 and TRBJ2-6, the full variable domain reads DTAVSQTPKYLVTQMGNDKSIKCEQNLGHDTMYWYKQDSKKFLKIMFSYNNKELIINETVPNRFSPKSPDKAHLNLHINSLELGDSAVYFCASLAGGPGANVLTFGAGSRLTVL.

This clonotype has at least ten counts. V and J are TRBV11-3 and TRBJ2-3; the match to TRBD2 covers 11 bases. This CDR3 comprises 15 residues. Germline CDR1 reads SGHNT; CDR2 reads YENEEA. J lost 6 bases, V lost 0 bases, and 2 bases had no gene match. CDR3 nucleotides: TGTGCCAGCAGCTTAGAGACTAGCGGGGCCGATACGCAGTATTTT. This codes for CASSLETSGADTQYF.

The chain joins TRBV7-3 to TRBJ1-4; 8 nucleotides align to TRBD1. Unmatched junction bases numbered 7, after V lost 5 bases and J lost 8 bases. Germline V gene lookup returns CDR1 SGHTA and CDR2 FQGTGA. The CDR3 length is 14 residues. CDR3 sequence: CASSGQGAGEKLFF. The CDR3 DNA reads TGTGCCAGCAGCGGGCAGGGGGCAGGAGAAAAACTGTTTTTT.

This clonotype was counted at least ten times. The rearrangement links TRBV5-4 to TRBJ2-3, with D unclear. Germline CDR1 reads SGHNT; CDR2 reads YYREEE (reference sequence). The CDR3 spans 12 residues. Trimming took 7 bases from V and 6 from J, leaving 12 bases between them. The CDR3 DNA follows: TGTGCCAGCTCCACTGCCAGGGATACGCAGTATTTT. It encodes CASSTARDTQYF.

The J gene is TRBJ1-2, the V gene TRBV5-1; 7 bases map to TRBD1. Germline loops: CDR1 SGHRS, CDR2 YFSETQ. The V and J ends lost 4 bases and 0 bases, in that order; junction bases with no gene match: 12. The CDR3 spans 17 residues. The CDR3 protein is CASSPQQGIGANYGYTF. CDR3 nucleotides: TGCGCCAGCAGCCCCCAACAGGGGATTGGAGCTAACTATGGCTACACCTTC.

Ten or more counts support this clonotype. This chain uses TRBV7-9 with TRBJ2-3; D might be TRBD1 or TRBD2, each matching 5 bases. Trimming removed 5 bases at V and 12 bases at J, with 15 bases between. Germline V gives CDR1 SEHNR, CDR2 FQNEAQ (reference sequence). The CDR3 has 12 residues. CDR3 in DNA: TGTGCCAGCAGCCGGGACCTCTCATCTCAGTATTTT. This codes for CASSRDLSSQYF.

The rearrangement links TRBV6-1 to TRBJ2-7; 10 nucleotides line up with TRBD2. From germline, CDR1 is MNHNS and CDR2 SASEGT. This CDR3 is built from 15 residues. CDR3 protein: CASREAGGPYYEQYV. The DNA of the CDR3 is TGTGCTAGCAGGGAAGCGGGGGGGCCCTACTACGAGCAGTACGTC.

This clonotype was detected many times. The V call is TRBV7-3, the J call TRBJ2-2, with D unresolved. The CDR3 has 15 residues. Trimming removed 1 base at V and 0 bases at J, with 6 bases between. Germline CDR1 reads SGHTA; CDR2 reads FQGTGA. CDR3 bases: TGTGCCAGCAGCTTAAGCCCAGCGAACACCGGGGAGCTGTTTTTT. Its translation: CASSLSPANTGELFF.

V is TRBV20-1 and J is TRBJ2-5, with 7 bases aligning to TRBD1. This CDR3 region has 13 residues. With V trimmed by 7 bases and J by 6 bases, 11 bases remained unmatched. The germline gives CDR1 DFQATT, CDR2 SNEGSKA (reference sequence). The CDR3 region has the DNA TGCAGTGTTCCTGAGGGGGCGAGTAAGACCCAGTACTTC. Residues: CSVPEGASKTQYF.

This clonotype was detected many times. The gene calls are TRBV7-2 and TRBJ2-3, with D uncertain. CDR3 length equals 12 residues. Deletions cut 6 bases from V and 4 bases from J, with 8 bases between. Germline CDR1 SGHTA, CDR2 FQGNSA. The CDR3 spells CASRNSPDTQYF. The CDR3 DNA reads as TGTGCCAGCAGAAACAGCCCAGATACGCAGTATTTT.

In this sample, this clonotype turned up many times. This sequence joins TRBV5-1 and TRBJ2-1; no definite D call. Looked up from germline, CDR1 is SGHRS and CDR2 is YFSETQ. V was cut by 0 bases and J by 0 bases, with 7 bases left in between. The CDR3 length is 15 residues. CDR3 coding DNA: TGCGCCAGCAGCTTGGACAGCCTCTCCTACAATGAGCAGTTCTTC. Protein: CASSLDSLSYNEQFF.

The chain employs TRBV28 and TRBJ2-6; weak D call: TRBD1 (6 bases). V was clipped by 4 bases and J by 4 bases, with 11 bases between them. Per the germline V gene, CDR1 is MDHEN and CDR2 is SYDVKM. The CDR3 length is 15 residues. The CDR3 here is CASSSQGAGANVLTF. The CDR3 coding sequence is TGTGCCAGCAGTTCACAGGGAGCCGGGGCCAACGTCCTGACTTTC.

This clonotype was seen many times. Germline is not matched at one junction end, which may reflect a read error. This chain uses TRBV7-7 with TRBJ2-1; a possible D gene is TRBD2 (5 bases). Looked up from germline, CDR1 is SSHAT and CDR2 is FNYEAQ (reference sequence). The length of the CDR3 is 13 residues. Here the CDR3 reads CASSLGLASEQFF. The CDR3 DNA follows: TGTGCTAGCAGCTTAGGGTTGGCTAGCGAGCAGTTCTTC.

This clonotype was seen ten or more times. This chain connects TRBV6-1 to TRBJ1-3; 10 bases are a match to TRBD1. Germline V lookup: CDR1 MNHNS, CDR2 SASEGT. This CDR3 region has 15 residues. The V gene end was trimmed by 5 bases and the J gene end by 2 bases; junction bases not matched to a gene: 3. The CDR3 is CASSRQGAAGNTIYF. The CDR3 DNA reads as TGTGCCAGCAGTCGACAGGGGGCGGCTGGAAACACCATATATTTT.

This chain uses TRBV2 with TRBJ1-1, with a tentative D call TRBD1 (5 bases). The CDR3 totals 14 residues. Germline CDR1 reads SNHLY; CDR2 reads FYNNEI. V was cut by 6 bases and J by 4 bases, with 15 bases left in between. The CDR3 coding sequence is TGTGCCAGCAGCGGGACGTGGAGGGGCACTGAAGCTTTCTTT. As protein: CASSGTWRGTEAFF.

V is TRBV25-1 and J is TRBJ1-1, with a possible D match to TRBD1 (6 bases). V gave up 5 bases and J gave up 4 bases, with 14 bases separating them. Germline V gives CDR1 MGHDK, CDR2 SYGVNS. This CDR3 has 14 residues. For the CDR3, the DNA is TGTGCCAGCAGTAACAGGGAGCGGGCCACTGAAGCTTTCTTT. Its translation: CASSNRERATEAFF.

To note about this clonotype: Relative to the germline gene, one junction end is altered; a read error may explain this. The rearrangement uses TRBV7-2 and TRBJ2-7, with 7 positions matching TRBD1. CDR3 length equals 13 residues. Germline-derived CDR1 and CDR2 are SGHTA and FQGNSA. The CDR3 protein is CAGSLTGPGGCTF. The CDR3 DNA sequence: TGTGCCGGCAGCTTGACAGGGCCGGGCGGCTGCACCTTC.

The DNA for the CDR3 is TGTGCCAGTAGTAGGACCCCCGGGGGGTATGGCTACACCTTC. Encoded protein: CASSRTPGGYGYTF. V is TRBV19 and J is TRBJ1-2; tentative D call: TRBD1 (5 bases). The germline gives CDR1 LNHDA, CDR2 SQIVND (reference sequence). Trimming pared 4 bases from V and 5 bases from J, leaving 14 bases between. The CDR3 contains 14 residues.

This clonotype was recorded at least ten times. This sequence joins TRBV6-5 and TRBJ1-1; 8 bases match TRBD1. This CDR3 region has 15 residues. Trimming removed 0 bases from V and 11 bases from J; junction bases left unmatched: 11. The germline CDR1 and CDR2 sequences are MNHEY and SVGAGI. As DNA, the CDR3 is TGTGCCAGCAGTTACTCGTCCGAAGGACAGGGACCGGCTTTCTTT. Its translation: CASSYSSEGQGPAFF.

This clonotype has a single count. V gene TRBV10-1 combines with J gene TRBJ1-1; 7 nucleotides line up with TRBD1. The CDR3 consists of 13 residues. The germline gives CDR1 WNHNN, CDR2 SYGVQD (reference sequence). Unmatched junction bases numbered 7, after V lost 6 bases and J lost 6 bases. The CDR3 sequence: CASSSTGAAEAFF. As DNA, the CDR3 is TGCGCCAGCAGCTCAACAGGGGCCGCTGAAGCTTTCTTT.

In the case of this clonotype: This may be a read error, as it is one base from a much larger clone. The CDR3 DNA reads TGTGCTAGTGGTTTGGACATGACACGGGTCGCCCAGTACTTC. Its protein is CASGLDMTRVAQYF. This chain joins TRBV12-5 and TRBJ2-5; D is undetermined. CDR3 length: 14 residues. V was shortened by 1 base and J by 9 bases, with 15 bases between the two germline ends. The germline gives CDR1 LGHNT, CDR2 FRNRAP.

This clonotype has ten or more counts. The rearrangement links TRBV7-3 to TRBJ1-1; the match to TRBD1 covers 8 bases. With V trimmed by 6 bases and J by 3 bases, 3 bases remained unmatched. The germline gives CDR1 SGHTA, CDR2 FQGTGA. The CDR3 runs to 13 residues. The CDR3 DNA follows: TGTGCCAGCAGTTTGGACAGGGACACTGAAGCTTTCTTT. Translating it yields CASSLDRDTEAFF.

CDR3 in DNA: TGTGCCAGCAGCACTCCCTATGGCTACACCTTC. Its protein is CASSTPYGYTF. The chain uses TRBV7-2 and TRBJ1-2, with unresolved D. Trimming took 5 bases from V and 4 from J, leaving 5 bases between them. In germline, CDR1 is SGHTA, CDR2 FQGNSA. This CDR3 comprises 11 residues.

The table lists this clonotype with a few counts. CDR3 sequence: CASSPTPGDTYGYTF. The CDR3 coding sequence is TGTGCCAGTAGTCCGACCCCGGGGGATACCTATGGCTACACCTTC. This chain joins TRBV19 and TRBJ1-2, with D possibly TRBD1 on 5 matching bases. Deletions cut 5 bases from V and 4 bases from J, with 17 bases between. This CDR3 has 15 amino acids. Germline lookup yields CDR1 LNHDA and CDR2 SQIVND (reference sequence).

This clonotype was recorded many times. This sequence joins TRBV11-1 and TRBJ2-1, with D maybe TRBD2 (6 bases). The CDR3 length is 15 residues. V was pared by 5 bases and J by 4 bases, with 15 bases between. From germline, CDR1 is SGHAT and CDR2 FQDESV (reference sequence). CDR3 sequence: CASSTGAGSYNEQFF. The CDR3 coding sequence is TGTGCCAGCAGCACCGGAGCGGGCTCTTACAATGAGCAGTTCTTC.

This clonotype is a singleton in its sample. V and J are TRBV11-1 and TRBJ2-7; 13 bases map to TRBD2. CDR3 length equals 16 residues. Unmatched junction bases numbered 10, after V lost 4 bases and J lost 7 bases. Germline lookup yields CDR1 SGHAT and CDR2 FQDESV (reference sequence). Here the CDR3 DNA reads TGTGCCAGCAGCTCCTCCGGGACTAGCGGGATCCTGGAGCAGTACTTC. Translating it yields CASSSSGTSGILEQYF.

This clonotype was seen ten or more times. The gene calls are TRBV7-2 and TRBJ1-5, with 7 positions matching TRBD1. CDR1 and CDR2 (germline): SGHTA, FQGNSA. CDR3 length: 15 residues. Losses at the gene ends were 1 base for V and 5 bases for J; bases not matched to a gene: 5. CDR3 sequence (DNA): TGTGCCAGCAGCTTAGGACAGGGAGGGTATCAGCCCCAGCATTTT. Translating gives CASSLGQGGYQPQHF.

Note on this clonotype: At one of its ends the junction is not consistent with the germline gene, which may arise from a read error. The rearrangement joins TRBV12-3 or TRBV12-4 to TRBJ2-7; D may be TRBD1 (5 bases). The CDR3 covers 14 residues. The CDR3 reads CASRKSGIGYVQYF. The CDR3 DNA is TGTGCCAGCAGAAAATCAGGGATTGGGTACGTGCAGTACTTC.